The 9 T cell receptor beta chains presented below share a single source sample, sequenced in a study of T cell responses to AZD1222 COVID-19 vaccine. Measured with immunoSEQ multiplex PCR; TCRdb has only the in-frame clones, and not every one. The sample has about 100,000 clones, more than 85% seen once; the top ten hold around 5%. The source was peripheral blood, collected on day 0 of AZD1222 vaccination. Receptor source: an adult in good health.

The rearrangement joins TRBV7-8 to TRBJ1-3; a possible D gene is TRBD1 (5 bases). There are 14 residues in the CDR3. Germline assignment: CDR1 SGHVS and CDR2 FQNEAQ. V dropped 5 bases and J dropped 3 bases, with 11 bases sitting between them. The CDR3 region is CASSATGGGNTIYF. Here the CDR3 DNA reads TGTGCCAGCAGCGCCACTGGGGGTGGAAACACCATATATTTT.

The V call is TRBV2, the J call TRBJ2-4; D is perhaps TRBD2 (6 bases). V was shortened by 6 bases and J by 7 bases, with 16 bases between the two germline ends. From germline, CDR1 is SNHLY and CDR2 FYNNEI. The CDR3 has 14 amino acids. The CDR3 reads CASSAPGLQNIQYF. CDR3 sequence (DNA): TGTGCCAGCAGCGCTCCGGGACTCCAGAACATTCAGTACTTC.

The rearrangement joins TRBV12-3 or TRBV12-4 to TRBJ2-7, with D possibly TRBD2 on 6 matching bases. V lost 6 bases, J lost 6 bases, and 15 bases lay in between. The CDR3 has 13 amino acids. The CDR3 coding sequence is TGTGCCAGCAGCCGGGACTCCACTTTCGAGCAGTACTTC. Translating gives CASSRDSTFEQYF.

The chain couples TRBV5-1 to TRBJ2-1; D may be TRBD2 (6 bases). The CDR3 loop spans 15 amino acids. Per germline, CDR1 SGHRS and CDR2 YFSETQ. Trimming took 0 bases from V and 4 from J, leaving 11 bases between them. The CDR3 DNA sequence: TGCGCCAGCAGCTTGGTAGCTAGCGTATACAATGAGCAGTTCTTC. It encodes CASSLVASVYNEQFF.

The rearrangement links TRBV5-1 to TRBJ1-4; D remains unclear. The CDR3 contains 15 residues. CDR1 is SGHRS, CDR2 YFSETQ, per germline. Trimming removed 0 bases from V and 3 bases from J, with 9 bases in between. CDR3 region: CASSLAASANEKLFF. In DNA form, the CDR3 reads TGCGCCAGCAGCTTGGCAGCTTCGGCTAATGAAAAACTGTTTTTT.

The V and J genes are TRBV11-3 and TRBJ1-6, with 7 bases aligning to TRBD1. J lost 12 bases, V lost 11 bases, and 16 bases had no gene match. CDR3 length: 14 amino acids. Germline-derived CDR1 and CDR2 are SGHNT and YENEEA. The CDR3, as DNA: TGTGCCTCAAAATCGGGCAGGGGGATTTTACCCCTCCACTTT. Amino acids: CASKSGRGILPLHF.

The chain uses TRBV11-2 and TRBJ2-7; D not certain. The CDR3 length is 11 residues. CDR1 is SGHAT and CDR2 is FQNNGV in the germline V gene. The V end lost 5 bases, the J end lost 0 bases, and 2 bases lay between the germline ends. The CDR3 coding sequence is TGTGCCAGCAGCGTCTCCTACGAGCAGTACTTC. Its translation: CASSVSYEQYF.

This sequence joins TRBV27 and TRBJ2-7; possibly TRBD1 for D (5 bases). The germline V gene encodes CDR1 MNHEY and CDR2 SMNVEV (reference sequence). V lost 4 bases and J 7 bases, leaving 11 bases between the germline ends. CDR3 length: 12 amino acids. CDR3 sequence reads: CASSSTGREQYF. CDR3 coding DNA: TGTGCCAGCAGTTCAACAGGTCGTGAGCAGTACTTC.

The genes are TRBV7-9 and TRBJ2-7; the D is unclear. V gave up 6 bases and J gave up 5 bases, with 14 bases separating them. Germline V CDR1 and CDR2: SEHNR, FQNEAQ (reference sequence). This CDR3 is built from 13 residues. The CDR3: CASSFSRSDEQYF. The CDR3 bases are TGTGCCAGCAGTTTCAGCCGTTCGGACGAGCAGTACTTC. Combining the CDR3 with reference TRBV7-9 and TRBJ2-7 gives the whole variable domain DTGVSQNPRHKITKRGQNVTFRCDPISEHNRLYWYRQTLGQGPEFLTYFQNEAQLEKSRLLSDRFSAERPKGSFSTLEIQRTEQGDSAMYLCASSFSRSDEQYFGPGTRLTVT.